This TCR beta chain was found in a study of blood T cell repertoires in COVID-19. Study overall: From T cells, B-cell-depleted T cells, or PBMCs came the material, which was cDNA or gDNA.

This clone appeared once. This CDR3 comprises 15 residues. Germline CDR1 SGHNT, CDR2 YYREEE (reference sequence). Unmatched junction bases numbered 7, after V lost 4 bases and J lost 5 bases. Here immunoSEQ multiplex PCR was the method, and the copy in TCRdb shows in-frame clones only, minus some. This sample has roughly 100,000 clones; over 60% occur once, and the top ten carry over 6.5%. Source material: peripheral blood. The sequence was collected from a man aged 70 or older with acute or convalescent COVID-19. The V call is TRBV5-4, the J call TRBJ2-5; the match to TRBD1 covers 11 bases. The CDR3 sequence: CASSVTGTGGETQYF. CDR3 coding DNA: TGTGCCAGCAGCGTGACCGGGACAGGGGGGGAGACCCAGTACTTC. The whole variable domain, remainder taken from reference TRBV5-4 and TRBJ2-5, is ETGVTQSPTHLIKTRGQQVTLRCSSQSGHNTVSWYQQALGQGPQFIFQYYREEENGRGNFPPRFSGLQFPNYSSELNVNALELDDSALYLCASSVTGTGGETQYFGPGTRLLVL.